Following are 21 T cell receptor beta chains from one sample sequenced in a study of shared clonotypes between healthy human individuals (dated by TCRdb to the early 2020s). The library was produced with the immunoSEQ multiplex PCR assay. TCRdb carries this immuneACCESS record with in-frame sequences only. Its versions omit some clonotypes, under half of them owing to an unresolved V gene in the studies checked, with the rest unexplained. This sample gives approximately 2,300,000 clones in total; 85% to 95% of them show up just once. The ten biggest clones cover 0.37% of the sample. The sequencing sample was made of naive CD4+ T cells from PBMCs. The sample's cell subset or site, from its label and the paper: CD45RA+ positively selected. The receptors originated from a man aged 18 to 29 in good health. Some clones in this sample may be carry-over from other donors' samples.

The chain is built from TRBV28 and TRBJ1-2, with D unclear. Trimming took 2 bases from V and 8 from J, leaving 12 bases between them. CDR3 size: 13 residues. Germline CDR1 reads MDHEN; CDR2 reads SYDVKM. This CDR3 reads CASSLVGFRGYTF. For the CDR3, the DNA is TGTGCCAGCAGTTTAGTGGGGTTTCGCGGCTACACCTTC.

The chain combines TRBV27 with TRBJ1-4; D gene unclear. CDR1 is MNHEY, CDR2 SMNVEV, per germline (reference sequence). The V and J ends lost 3 bases and 0 bases respectively, with 5 bases between them. This CDR3 is 14 amino acids long. CDR3 DNA: TGTGCCAGCAGTTTGCAGGCAACTAATGAAAAACTGTTTTTT. Translated, it gives CASSLQATNEKLFF. The whole variable domain, filled in from reference TRBV27 and TRBJ1-4, reads EAQVTQNPRYLITVTGKKLTVTCSQNMNHEYMSWYRQDPGLGLRQIYYSMNVEVTDKGDVPEGYKVSRKEKRNFPLILESPSPNQTSLYFCASSLQATNEKLFFGSGTQLSVL.

CDR3 nucleotides: TGTGCCAGCAGCCTAGCGGCACTGACCTACAATGAGCAGTTCTTC. The encoded protein is CASSLAALTYNEQFF. The chain uses TRBV7-3 and TRBJ2-1; 7 bases match TRBD2. This CDR3 is built from 15 residues. Germline trimming cut 5 bases from V and 2 bases from J; bases unmatched to any gene: 6. The germline gives CDR1 SGHTA, CDR2 FQGTGA.

This chain joins TRBV7-6 and TRBJ2-1, with 11 bases identical to TRBD2. J lost 7 bases, V lost 5 bases, and 4 bases had no gene match. The length of the CDR3 is 14 residues. Germline V gene sequence: CDR1 SGHVS, CDR2 FNYEAQ. Here the CDR3 reads CASSPSGRSNEQFF. The CDR3 DNA sequence: TGTGCCAGCAGCCCTAGCGGGAGGTCGAATGAGCAGTTCTTC.

In DNA form, the CDR3 reads TGTGCCACCAGCAGAGATCTCAGGAGATCATACTCGAGCTCCTACAATGAGCAGTTCTTC. This gives the protein CATSRDLRRSYSSSYNEQFF. V is TRBV15 and J is TRBJ2-1, with no clear D. Trimming cost V 0 bases and J 0 bases, with 21 bases left between them. This CDR3 contains 20 residues. From germline, CDR1 is LNHNV and CDR2 YYDKDF (reference sequence).

The J gene is TRBJ2-1, the V gene TRBV11-1, with D unresolved. CDR3 length equals 12 residues. Germline V gene lookup returns CDR1 SGHAT and CDR2 FQDESV (reference sequence). V was clipped by 5 bases and J by 4 bases, with 6 bases between them. The CDR3 loop reads CASSPRYNEQFF. The CDR3 region has the DNA TGTGCCAGCAGCCCACGTTACAATGAGCAGTTCTTC.

The chain combines TRBV28 with TRBJ2-7; the D gene is possibly TRBD1 (5 bases). The ends were cut back, 7 bases at V and 3 bases at J, with 22 bases in the middle. The CDR3 is 16 amino acids. Germline V gene data show CDR1 as MDHEN and CDR2 as SYDVKM. The CDR3 coding sequence is TGTGCCAGCACTCCCCTTGAAGCCCTCCAGGGCTACGAGCAGTACTTC. Translated: CASTPLEALQGYEQYF.

About this clone: This specimen includes other DNA sequences encoding the same CDR3. This chain connects TRBV2 to TRBJ2-5; 8 bases agree with TRBD1. With V trimmed by 7 bases and J by 5 bases, 3 bases remained unmatched. The CDR3 totals 12 residues. Germline-derived CDR1 and CDR2 are SNHLY and FYNNEI. The CDR3 DNA follows: TGTGCCAGCACTGGACAGGGTGAGACCCAGTACTTC. It specifies CASTGQGETQYF.

This chain joins TRBV7-3 and TRBJ2-2, with TRBD1 matching over 7 bases. The CDR3 spans 15 residues. Germline V gene data show CDR1 as SGHTA and CDR2 as FQGTGA. V trimming: 0 bases; J trimming: 3 bases; junction bases outside the gene matches: 1. The CDR3 spells CASSLTGTDTGELFF. The CDR3 DNA is TGTGCCAGCAGCTTAACCGGGACAGACACCGGGGAGCTGTTTTTT.

This clone was picked up one time. The chain combines TRBV28 with TRBJ2-7; possibly TRBD1 for D (5 bases). Trimming took off 7 bases at V and 2 bases at J, with 21 bases between the two ends. The CDR3 is made up of 16 amino acids. Germline V gene sequence: CDR1 MDHEN, CDR2 SYDVKM. The CDR3 coding sequence is TGTGCCAGCACGGCAAAAGGGGCAGGACAAACCTACGAGCAGTACTTC. Its translation: CASTAKGAGQTYEQYF.

This clone was found once. J is TRBJ2-4 and V is TRBV15, with TRBD1 as a possible D gene (6 bases). Per the germline V gene, CDR1 is LNHNV and CDR2 is YYDKDF (reference sequence). This CDR3 spans 15 amino acids. V dropped 3 bases and J dropped 7 bases, with 16 bases sitting between them. The CDR3 region is CATSSVSTGSNIQYF. The DNA of the CDR3 is TGTGCCACCAGCAGCGTCTCCACAGGGTCCAACATTCAGTACTTC.

Points on this clone: A much more abundant neighbour one base away suggests this may be a read error. Other nucleotide sequences from this sample produce the same CDR3. This rearrangement joins TRBV5-1 to TRBJ2-5, with D perhaps given as TRBD1 or TRBD2 (5 bases each). V lost 2 bases to trimming and J lost 5 bases, with 7 bases between them. This CDR3 has 12 residues. In germline, CDR1 is SGHRS, CDR2 YFSETQ. This chain's CDR3 is CASSFEGETQYF. The DNA of the CDR3 is TGCGCCAGCAGCTTCGAGGGGGAGACCCAGTACTTC. The full variable domain, completed using reference TRBV5-1 and TRBJ2-5, is KAGVTQTPRYLIKTRGQQVTLSCSPISGHRSVSWYQQTPGQGLQFLFEYFSETQRNKGNFPGRFSGRQFSNSRSEMNVSTLELGDSALYLCASSFEGETQYFGPGTRLLVL.

The chain carries TRBV6-6 and TRBJ2-1; unclear D gene. The V end lost 6 bases, the J end lost 9 bases, and 15 bases lay between the germline ends. The CDR3 is 13 residues long. Germline V CDR1 and CDR2: MNHNY, SVGAGI (reference sequence). CDR3 DNA sequence: TGTGCCAGCAGCGTATACATGTTGGGTGAGCAGTTCTTC. Residues: CASSVYMLGEQFF.

The CDR3 nucleotides read TGCGCCAGCAGTGCCGATCAGACTACCGGGGAGCTGTTTTTT. Amino acids: CASSADQTTGELFF. This sequence joins TRBV10-1 and TRBJ2-2, with D uncertain. The germline V gene has CDR1 WNHNN and CDR2 SYGVQD (reference sequence). The CDR3 covers 14 residues. The V end was cut by 4 bases, the J end by 5 bases, with 11 bases between.

The V call is TRBV30, the J call TRBJ2-7; 13 bases align to TRBD2. Germline CDR1 GTSNPN, CDR2 SVGIG (reference sequence). CDR3 length equals 17 residues. Unmatched junction bases numbered 7, after V lost 2 bases and J lost 0 bases. This chain's CDR3 is CAWSSGGLAGPSYEQYF. The DNA for the CDR3 is TGTGCCTGGAGTTCCGGGGGACTAGCGGGACCCTCCTACGAGCAGTACTTC. The variable domain in full, completed from reference TRBV30 and TRBJ2-7, reads SQTIHQWPATLVQPVGSPLSLECTVEGTSNPNLYWYRQAAGRGLQLLFYSVGIGQISSEVPQNLSASRPQDRQFILSSKKLLLSDSGFYLCAWSSGGLAGPSYEQYFGPGTRLTVT.

The rearrangement links TRBV29-1 to TRBJ2-7, with D perhaps TRBD2 (5 bases). Germline CDR1 reads SQVTM; CDR2 reads ANQGSEA. The V end lost 6 bases, the J end lost 10 bases, and 13 bases lay between the germline ends. The CDR3 has 10 residues. CDR3 in amino acids: CSVLLDSQYF. The CDR3 DNA follows: TGCAGCGTCTTACTAGACTCCCAGTACTTC.

The V gene is TRBV25-1, the J gene TRBJ2-1; 7 bases agree with TRBD1. This CDR3 comprises 13 residues. Germline V CDR1 and CDR2: MGHDK, SYGVNS. V lost 2 bases to trimming and J lost 13 bases; unmatched junction nucleotides: 8. The CDR3 nucleotides are TGTGCCAGCAGTGAACCGGGACAGAAGGCACAGTTCTTC. Translating it yields CASSEPGQKAQFF.

V gene TRBV19 combines with J gene TRBJ1-5, with D possibly being TRBD1 (6 bases). The CDR3 is 14 residues long. CDR1 is LNHDA and CDR2 is SQIVND in the germline V gene (reference sequence). V lost 10 bases and J lost 2, with 15 bases in between. CDR3 nucleotide sequence: TGTGCCACCGAAACAGGGTCAGGCAATCAGCCCCAGCATTTT. This encodes CATETGSGNQPQHF. Using reference TRBV19 and TRBJ1-5 for the parts outside the CDR3, the full variable domain is DGGITQSPKYLFRKEGQNVTLSCEQNLNHDAMYWYRQDPGQGLRLIYYSQIVNDFQKGDIAEGYSVSREKKESFPLTVTSAQKNPTAFYLCATETGSGNQPQHFGDGTRLSIL.

The chain uses TRBV19 and TRBJ2-7; D is perhaps TRBD1 or TRBD2 (5 bases each). Looked up from germline, CDR1 is LNHDA and CDR2 is SQIVND (reference sequence). This CDR3 region has 15 residues. V lost 6 bases and J lost 2, with 17 bases in between. CDR3 coding DNA: TGTGCCAGTAGCCCCAGGGTGGGACCGGCCTACGAGCAGTACTTC. Its protein product is CASSPRVGPAYEQYF.

The V gene is TRBV5-1, the J gene TRBJ2-3; no clear D gene. Germline assignment: CDR1 SGHRS and CDR2 YFSETQ. The CDR3 is made up of 14 amino acids. V was cut by 4 bases and J by 6 bases, with 15 bases left in between. As DNA, the CDR3 is TGCGCCAGCAGCCCTACGTCCGGGTGGGATACGCAGTATTTT. This gives the protein CASSPTSGWDTQYF.

The V call is TRBV29-1, the J call TRBJ2-3; D is perhaps TRBD2 (7 bases). Trimming removed 6 bases at V and 1 base at J, with 17 bases between. The germline V gene encodes CDR1 SQVTM and CDR2 ANQGSEA. The CDR3 runs to 15 residues. Here the CDR3 reads CSVGPEGGGTDTQYF. In DNA form, the CDR3 reads TGCAGCGTCGGACCGGAGGGGGGGGGCACAGATACGCAGTATTTT.